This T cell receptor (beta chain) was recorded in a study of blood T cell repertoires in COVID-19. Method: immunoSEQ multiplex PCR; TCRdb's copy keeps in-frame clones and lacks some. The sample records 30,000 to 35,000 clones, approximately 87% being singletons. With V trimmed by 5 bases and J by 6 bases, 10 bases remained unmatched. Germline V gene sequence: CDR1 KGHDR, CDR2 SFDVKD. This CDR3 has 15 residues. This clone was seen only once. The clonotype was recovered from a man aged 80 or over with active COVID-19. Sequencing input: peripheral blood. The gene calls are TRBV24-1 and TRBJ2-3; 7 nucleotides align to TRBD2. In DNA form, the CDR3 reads TGTGCCACCAGTGTGCGCGGGGAGGGGCTGGATACGCAGTATTTT. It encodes CATSVRGEGLDTQYF.